A single sample is the source of the 27 T cell receptor beta chains below, sequenced in a study of blood T cell repertoires in COVID-19. The method was immunoSEQ multiplex PCR; TCRdb's version includes in-frame clones alone and lacks a portion of them. The sample holds approximately 300,000 clones, more than 75% seen once. Sequencing was done on a sample of PBMCs or T cells enriched from blood (not recorded which). All receptors come from a woman under 30 who had recovered from COVID-19.

The V gene is TRBV29-1, the J gene TRBJ1-4; weak D call: TRBD1 (5 bases). Germline CDR1 and CDR2: SQVTM and ANQGSEA. Trimming removed 4 bases at V and 8 bases at J, with 14 bases between. This CDR3 spans 13 amino acids. CDR3 nucleotides: TGCAGCGTTGGGGGCAGGGAAGCGGAAAAACTGTTTTTT. This sequence encodes CSVGGREAEKLFF. Full variable domain (outside the CDR3, taken from reference TRBV29-1 and TRBJ1-4): SAVISQKPSRDICQRGTSLTIQCQVDSQVTMMFWYRQQPGQSLTLIATANQGSEATYESGFVIDKFPISRPNLTFSTLTVSNMSPEDSSIYLCSVGGREAEKLFFGSGTQLSVL.

The V gene is TRBV27, the J gene TRBJ2-3; D may be TRBD2 (5 bases). This CDR3 is built from 11 residues. V lost 8 bases and J 6 bases, leaving 9 bases between the germline ends. Germline CDR1 is MNHEY and CDR2 is SMNVEV (reference sequence). Written as DNA, the CDR3 is TGTGCCAGCCGCTCGGGGGATACGCAGTATTTT. Translating it yields CASRSGDTQYF.

This clone occurred a few times. This chain joins TRBV19 and TRBJ1-5; weak D call: TRBD1 (6 bases). CDR1 LNHDA and CDR2 SQIVND come from the germline V gene (reference sequence). Trimming took off 6 bases at V and 5 bases at J, with 14 bases between the two ends. The length of the CDR3 is 14 residues. The CDR3 DNA is TGTGCCAGTAGGCTTCAGGGGAGTGATCAGCCCCAGCATTTT. Translation gives CASRLQGSDQPQHF.

The genes are TRBV2 and TRBJ2-5; the match to TRBD1 covers 7 bases. CDR1 is SNHLY, CDR2 FYNNEI, per germline. After removal of 5 bases from V and 1 base from J, the junction contained 4 bases not matched to a gene. The CDR3 runs to 14 residues. CDR3: CASSLDRVQETQYF. As DNA, the CDR3 is TGTGCCAGCAGTCTCGACAGGGTCCAAGAGACCCAGTACTTC.

The chain is built from TRBV11-2 and TRBJ1-5, with 7 nucleotides matching TRBD1. The CDR3 is 14 amino acids. Germline loops: CDR1 SGHAT, CDR2 FQNNGV. Trimming took 5 bases from V and 3 from J; bases not matched to a gene: 4. The chain's CDR3 is CASSPTGDNQPQHF. Written as DNA, the CDR3 is TGTGCCAGCAGCCCCACAGGGGACAATCAGCCCCAGCATTTT.

This chain connects TRBV29-1 to TRBJ1-2, with D uncertain. Germline-derived CDR1 and CDR2 are SQVTM and ANQGSEA. This CDR3 spans 13 amino acids. Trimming stripped 6 bases from V and 4 bases from J, with 15 bases between. CDR3 sequence: CSVAEQMGYGYTF. The CDR3 nucleotides are TGCAGCGTGGCAGAACAGATGGGCTATGGCTACACCTTC.

This clone appeared once. The rearrangement links TRBV30 to TRBJ1-5; TRBD1 aligns across 8 bases. This CDR3 region has 15 residues. Per the germline V gene, CDR1 is GTSNPN and CDR2 is SVGIG (reference sequence). J lost 7 bases, V lost 5 bases, and 13 bases had no gene match. CDR3 sequence reads: CAWGLRDRLGQPQHF. CDR3 coding DNA: TGTGCCTGGGGACTCCGGGACAGGCTGGGCCAGCCCCAGCATTTT.

This clone was recorded many times. The chain is built from TRBV6-1 and TRBJ1-2; 9 bases match TRBD1. This CDR3 comprises 15 residues. The V and J ends lost 0 bases and 4 bases, in that order; junction bases with no gene match: 3. Germline values: CDR1 MNHNS, CDR2 SASEGT. CDR3: CASSEAETGGYGYTF. The DNA of the CDR3 is TGTGCCAGCAGTGAAGCAGAGACAGGGGGCTATGGCTACACCTTC.

This clone showed up just once. This sequence joins TRBV19 and TRBJ2-7, with 8 bases identical to TRBD1. The germline gives CDR1 LNHDA, CDR2 SQIVND (reference sequence). With 3 bases clipped from V and 2 bases from J, the junction kept 6 bases outside the gene matches. The CDR3 covers 15 residues. This CDR3 reads CASSIVAGGPYEQYF. The CDR3 region has the DNA TGTGCCAGTAGTATCGTGGCAGGGGGCCCCTACGAGCAGTACTTC.

This clone was detected only once. V gene TRBV11-2 combines with J gene TRBJ1-6, with D unresolved. Looked up from germline, CDR1 is SGHAT and CDR2 is FQNNGV. This CDR3 region has 16 residues. The V end lost 5 bases, the J end lost 0 bases, and 11 bases lay between the germline ends. The CDR3 sequence is CASSPRPSSYNSPLHF. In DNA form, the CDR3 reads TGTGCCAGCAGCCCCAGGCCCAGCTCCTATAATTCACCCCTCCACTTT. The full variable domain, its missing parts supplied by reference TRBV11-2 and TRBJ1-6, is EAGVAQSPRYKIIEKRQSVAFWCNPISGHATLYWYQQILGQGPKLLIQFQNNGVVDDSQLPKDRFSAERLKGVDSTLKIQPAKLEDSAVYLCASSPRPSSYNSPLHFGNGTRLTVT.

On this clone: Compared with germline, one end of the junction differs, possibly owing to a read error. J is TRBJ2-4 and V is TRBV5-4; maybe TRBD2 (6 bases). Germline V CDR1 and CDR2: SGHNT, YYREEE (reference sequence). CDR3 size: 14 residues. In nucleotides, the CDR3 is TGTGCCAGCAGGTTGGAGGGTCGGGGTGACATTCAGTACTTC. It is translated as CASRLEGRGDIQYF.

This chain uses TRBV5-8 with TRBJ2-2; TRBD2 agrees at 10 bases. Germline CDR1 SGHTS, CDR2 YDEGEE. The CDR3 spans 18 residues. Trimming took 3 bases from V and 4 from J; bases not matched to a gene: 12. In DNA, the CDR3 is TGTGCCAGCAGCTCAACCAGGACTAGCGGCTCCTTCACCGGGGAGCTGTTTTTT. The encoded protein is CASSSTRTSGSFTGELFF. The entire variable domain, with the rest obtained from reference TRBV5-8 and TRBJ2-2, is as follows: EAGVTQSPTHLIKTRGQQATLRCSPISGHTSVYWYQQALGLGLQFLLWYDEGEERNRGNFPPRFSGRQFPNYSSELNVNALELEDSALYLCASSSTRTSGSFTGELFFGEGSRLTVL.

The V and J genes are TRBV3-1 (or the pseudogene TRBV3-2) and TRBJ2-1, with D perhaps TRBD1 (6 bases). Germline-derived CDR1 and CDR2 are LGHDT and YNNKEL (reference sequence). This CDR3 region has 13 residues. V lost 4 bases and J 7 bases, leaving 11 bases between the germline ends. In DNA form, the CDR3 reads TGTGCCAGCAGCCCCAGAAGGGGGAATGAGCAGTTCTTC. This encodes CASSPRRGNEQFF.

CDR3 DNA sequence: TGTGCCAGCAGGGACGGGGGGGGACAGCCCCAGCATTTT. Encoded protein: CASRDGGGQPQHF. V is TRBV2 and J is TRBJ1-5; weak D call: TRBD1 (5 bases). Germline V gene sequence: CDR1 SNHLY, CDR2 FYNNEI. Trimming shortened V by 6 bases and J by 7 bases, and 13 bases separated the two germline ends. The CDR3 is made up of 13 amino acids. Using reference TRBV2 and TRBJ1-5 for the parts outside the CDR3, the full variable domain is EPEVTQTPSHQVTQMGQEVILRCVPISNHLYFYWYRQILGQKVEFLVSFYNNEISEKSEIFDDQFSVERPDGSNFTLKIRSTKLEDSAMYFCASRDGGGQPQHFGDGTRLSIL.

The chain recombines TRBV7-8 with TRBJ1-2; 8 bases fit TRBD1. CDR3 size: 15 residues. Germline V lookup: CDR1 SGHVS, CDR2 FQNEAQ. V trimming: 9 bases; J trimming: 4 bases; junction bases outside the gene matches: 13. Here the CDR3 reads CASGSRGPSGYGYTF. The CDR3, as DNA: TGTGCCAGTGGGTCCAGGGGGCCCTCTGGCTATGGCTACACCTTC.

The chain links TRBV19 to TRBJ1-5, with D tentatively TRBD1 (5 bases). Germline lookup yields CDR1 LNHDA and CDR2 SQIVND (reference sequence). V lost 7 bases to trimming and J lost 3 bases, with 13 bases between them. The CDR3 loop spans 14 amino acids. The chain's CDR3 is CASNQGWDNQPQHF. In DNA, the CDR3 is TGTGCCAGTAACCAGGGCTGGGACAATCAGCCCCAGCATTTT. The full variable domain, its missing parts supplied by reference TRBV19 and TRBJ1-5, is DGGITQSPKYLFRKEGQNVTLSCEQNLNHDAMYWYRQDPGQGLRLIYYSQIVNDFQKGDIAEGYSVSREKKESFPLTVTSAQKNPTAFYLCASNQGWDNQPQHFGDGTRLSIL.

The J gene is TRBJ1-4, the V gene TRBV5-1; D may be TRBD1 (6 bases). This CDR3 is built from 16 residues. CDR1 is SGHRS, CDR2 YFSETQ, per germline. V was clipped by 3 bases and J by 0 bases, with 12 bases between them. CDR3 in amino acids: CASSYSGAATNEKLFF. The DNA for the CDR3 is TGCGCCAGCAGCTACTCAGGGGCAGCAACTAATGAAAAACTGTTTTTT. Supplemented by reference TRBV5-1 and TRBJ1-4, the full variable domain reads KAGVTQTPRYLIKTRGQQVTLSCSPISGHRSVSWYQQTPGQGLQFLFEYFSETQRNKGNFPGRFSGRQFSNSRSEMNVSTLELGDSALYLCASSYSGAATNEKLFFGSGTQLSVL.

The chain recombines TRBV30 with TRBJ1-1, with 8 bases aligning to TRBD1. V was clipped by 2 bases and J by 1 base; unmatched bases: 12. The CDR3 length is 17 residues. Germline CDR1 GTSNPN, CDR2 SVGIG (reference sequence). The CDR3 region has the DNA TGTGCCTGGAGTCCTCCGAAACAGGGGGGCGCGAACACTGAAGCTTTCTTT. Its translation: CAWSPPKQGGANTEAFF.

As DNA, the CDR3 is TGTGCCAGCAGCCTCGGTACTAGCTCCTACAATGAGCAGTTCTTC. It specifies CASSLGTSSYNEQFF. This rearrangement joins TRBV5-4 to TRBJ2-1; D possibly corresponds to TRBD2 (5 bases). V was clipped by 4 bases and J by 0 bases, with 11 bases between them. This CDR3 is built from 15 residues. Germline CDR1 is SGHNT and CDR2 is YYREEE (reference sequence).

This rearrangement joins TRBV6-5 to TRBJ1-2; 7 bases fit TRBD1. Germline V gene sequence: CDR1 MNHEY, CDR2 SVGAGI. J was trimmed by 0 bases and V by 6 bases; bases with no gene match: 7. This CDR3 is built from 15 residues. The CDR3 loop reads CASSDRVGANYGYTF. CDR3 coding DNA: TGTGCCAGCAGCGACAGGGTGGGGGCTAACTATGGCTACACCTTC.

J is TRBJ1-2 and V is TRBV14; a weak D match, TRBD1 (5 bases). From germline, CDR1 is SGHDN and CDR2 FVKESK. This CDR3 contains 13 residues. V shed 5 bases and J shed 4 bases, with 11 bases lying between them. The CDR3 DNA reads TGTGCCAGCAGCGGAGACAGCATCTATGGCTACACCTTC. Protein: CASSGDSIYGYTF.

This chain connects TRBV7-3 to TRBJ1-1; D may be TRBD1 (6 bases). Trimming pared 6 bases from V and 3 bases from J, leaving 17 bases between. The V gene's germline CDR1 is SGHTA and CDR2 FQGTGA. This CDR3 comprises 15 residues. The CDR3: CASSRTGTYDTEAFF. The CDR3 bases are TGTGCCAGCAGTAGAACAGGGACGTACGACACTGAAGCTTTCTTT.

This rearrangement joins TRBV6-7 to TRBJ1-1; TRBD1 matches at 7 bases. TRBV6-7 belongs to the ORF category, with a function that is uncertain. This CDR3 is 14 amino acids long. The junction had 7 bases not matched to a gene; V was cut back by 5 bases and J by 4 bases. CDR3 amino acids: CASSQDRAGTEAFF. In nucleotides, the CDR3 is TGTGCCAGCAGTCAAGACAGGGCGGGCACTGAAGCTTTCTTT.

In this sample, this clone turned up once. This rearrangement joins TRBV7-8 to TRBJ1-6; 10 nucleotides line up with TRBD1. This CDR3 has 15 residues. V was clipped by 3 bases and J by 7 bases; unmatched bases: 3. Germline V gives CDR1 SGHVS, CDR2 FQNEAQ. CDR3 nucleotides: TGTGCCAGCAGCTTTCAGGGACAGGGGAATTCACCCCTCCACTTT. This encodes CASSFQGQGNSPLHF.

The chain combines TRBV6-1 with TRBJ1-3; 7 nucleotides match TRBD1. The J segment lost 0 bases and the V segment lost 6 bases, leaving 8 bases of the junction unmatched. Germline CDR1 MNHNS, CDR2 SASEGT. The CDR3 runs 16 residues. CDR3: CASRESGQSSGNTIYF. CDR3 DNA sequence: TGTGCCAGCAGAGAATCGGGACAGAGCTCTGGAAACACCATATATTTT.

The chain recombines TRBV5-1 with TRBJ1-1; a weak D match, TRBD1 (5 bases). Per the germline V gene, CDR1 is SGHRS and CDR2 is YFSETQ. The CDR3 runs 15 residues. The V gene lost 1 base and the J gene lost 0 bases, with 10 bases spanning the gap. The CDR3, as DNA: TGCGCCAGCAGCTTGTTCACAGGTCTGAACACTGAAGCTTTCTTT. It translates to CASSLFTGLNTEAFF.

The rearrangement joins TRBV15 to TRBJ1-2; D is ambiguous. CDR1 is LNHNV, CDR2 YYDKDF, per germline (reference sequence). V was pared by 0 bases and J by 8 bases, with 7 bases between. This CDR3 contains 12 residues. The CDR3 sequence is CATSRDQKGYTF. CDR3 bases: TGTGCCACCAGCAGAGATCAGAAAGGCTACACCTTC.